Presented here are 18 T cell receptor beta chains from one specimen sequenced in a study of tumor and adjacent non-tumor tissue in lung cancer. A modified ARM-PCR protocol with three rounds of nested PCR amplified TCRbeta. TCRdb re-called the multiplex PCR reads through MiXCR, storing one row per CDR3 protein. The repertoire includes 120,000 or so distinct CDR3 sequences, approximately 66% of them detected once, and over 10% sits in the top ten. The template was RNA from unsorted bulk tissue. The specimen was lung tumor tissue. The receptors derive from a man younger than 40 with non-small cell lung cancer.

Regarding this clonotype: The missing conserved phenylalanine or tryptophan at the end of this CDR3 makes a read error likely. The rearrangement links TRBV7-3 to TRBJ2-1; 9 bases agree with TRBD1. The CDR3 loop spans 13 amino acids. From germline, CDR1 is SGHTA and CDR2 FQGTGA. CDR3 region: CASSLGQGDEQFL. CDR3 nucleotide sequence: TGTGCTAGCAGCTTGGGACAGGGCGATGAGCAGTTCTTA.

This clonotype occurred a few times. Because the CDR3 is missing its conserved closing phenylalanine or tryptophan, this is likely a read error. This chain connects TRBV4-2 to TRBJ1-6; TRBD1 matches 10 bases. The junction had 6 bases not matched to a gene; V was cut back by 0 bases and J by 7 bases. CDR3 length: 17 residues. From germline, CDR1 is LGHNA and CDR2 YNFKEQ. The CDR3 DNA follows: TGTGCCAGCAGCCAAGATGGGACAGGGGCTTGGAATTCACCCCTCCACTAT. Translated: CASSQDGTGAWNSPLHY.

Remarks on this clonotype: A read error may be the cause here, since a much bigger clone is one base away. The genes are TRBV6-6 and TRBJ2-7; 7 bases match TRBD1. Germline CDR1 and CDR2: MNHNY and SVGAGI (reference sequence). The CDR3 length is 12 residues. The CDR3 DNA sequence: TGTGTCAGCAGTAGACAGGGTGGGGTGCAGTACTTC. Amino acid sequence: CVSSRQGGVQYF.

This clonotype was counted many times. The V and J genes are TRBV6-5 and TRBJ2-4, with 12 bases matching TRBD2. After removal of 5 bases from V and 3 bases from J, the junction contained 5 bases not matched to a gene. Germline-derived CDR1 and CDR2 are MNHEY and SVGAGI. The CDR3 consists of 16 residues. CDR3: CASSGLAGGIKNIQYF. In DNA, the CDR3 is TGTGCCAGCAGTGGGCTAGCGGGGGGGATCAAAAACATTCAGTACTTC.

As concerns this clonotype: This is likely a read error, given that the CDR3 carries no conserved phenylalanine or tryptophan at its end. This rearrangement joins TRBV6-2 or TRBV6-3 to TRBJ2-2; tentatively, D is TRBD2 (6 bases). Germline-derived CDR1 and CDR2 are MNHEY and SVGEGT. This CDR3 comprises 13 residues. Here the CDR3 reads CAGSLGRTGELFC. The CDR3 coding sequence is TGTGCCGGCAGCTTAGGGAGGACCGGGGAGCTGTTTTGT.

Note on this clonotype: The final CDR3 position lacks the conserved phenylalanine or tryptophan, pointing to a likely read error. J is TRBJ1-1 and V is TRBV11-1; possibly TRBD1 for D (6 bases). Per germline, CDR1 SGHAT and CDR2 FQDESV (reference sequence). The CDR3 runs 14 residues. The CDR3 spells CAGSWTAVNAEAFL. CDR3 nucleotides: TGTGCCGGCAGCTGGACAGCTGTGAACGCTGAAGCTTTCCTT.

This clonotype was counted a single time. A read error may explain this, as a much larger clone is one base away. This rearrangement joins TRBV20-1 to TRBJ2-1, with 7 bases that match TRBD2. The CDR3 spans 15 residues. Looked up from germline, CDR1 is DFQATT and CDR2 is SNEGSKA (reference sequence). CDR3 nucleotide sequence: TGCAGTGCTAGAGATTGGACTAGGTCCTACAATGAGCAGTCCTTC. Its protein product is CSARDWTRSYNEQSF.

This clonotype came up once. This may be a read error, as it is one base from a much larger clone. The V and J genes are TRBV12-3 or TRBV12-4 and TRBJ1-5; perhaps TRBD1 as D (5 bases). Trimming took 7 bases from V and 6 from J, leaving 19 bases between them. This CDR3 is 15 amino acids long. The CDR3 sequence is CASTLETAGGQPQHF. As DNA, the CDR3 is TGTGCCAGCACTTTGGAGACAGCCGGAGGTCAGCCCCAGCATTTT.

Turning to this clonotype: This sequence may be a read error, since a much larger clone differs from it by one base. The V gene is TRBV4-3, the J gene TRBJ2-2; D gene unclear. This CDR3 is built from 16 residues. Germline V gene data show CDR1 as LGHNA and CDR2 as YSLEER. The V gene lost 3 bases and the J gene lost 0 bases, with 11 bases spanning the gap. The CDR3: CASSHPLLANTGELFF. CDR3 in DNA: TGCGCCAGCAGCCACCCGCTTCTAGCGAACACCGGGGAGCTGTTTTTT.

This clonotype was seen many times. The J gene is TRBJ2-4, the V gene TRBV12-5; D unclear. Germline assignment: CDR1 LGHNT and CDR2 FRNRAP. The CDR3 sequence is 11 residues long. V was trimmed by 6 bases and J by 8 bases, leaving 8 bases between them. The CDR3 DNA is TGTGCTAGTGGCCATCGGGACATTCAGTACTTC. Its protein product is CASGHRDIQYF.

At least ten counts were recorded for this clonotype. J is TRBJ1-5 and V is TRBV12-5, with TRBD1 identical over 12 bases. The CDR3 contains 15 residues. CDR1 is LGHNT and CDR2 is FRNRAP in the germline V gene. The junction had 3 bases not matched to a gene; V was cut back by 6 bases and J by 3 bases. CDR3 region: CASGGTGGFNQPQHF. CDR3 bases: TGTGCTAGTGGGGGGACAGGGGGCTTCAATCAGCCCCAGCATTTT.

Concerning this clonotype: No conserved phenylalanine or tryptophan ends this CDR3, so it is likely a read error. V and J are TRBV12-3 or TRBV12-4 and TRBJ2-2; no definite D call. V lost 5 bases and J 8 bases, leaving 18 bases between the germline ends. This CDR3 region has 15 residues. In DNA form, the CDR3 reads TGTGCCAGCAGTCCCCCGATGGCCCCTCCGGGGGAGCTGTTTTTA. Its translation: CASSPPMAPPGELFL.

The rearrangement links TRBV6-1 to TRBJ2-2; D may be TRBD1 (6 bases). V was clipped by 9 bases and J by 0 bases, with 20 bases between them. Germline V gives CDR1 MNHNS, CDR2 SASEGT. The CDR3 is 17 residues long. The CDR3 loop is CASRTDVGQTNTGELFF. The DNA for the CDR3 is TGTGCCAGTAGAACAGACGTTGGACAGACGAACACCGGGGAGCTGTTTTTT.

This clonotype was seen only once. Since a much larger clone is just one base distant, this may be a read error. The gene calls are TRBV14 and TRBJ1-1, with no clear D. This CDR3 has 13 residues. V was cut by 6 bases and J by 1 base, with 9 bases left in between. CDR1 is SGHDN, CDR2 FVKESK, per germline. In DNA, the CDR3 is TGTGCCAGCAGTGGATCTCCGAACACTGAAGCTTTCTTT. Its translation is CASSGSPNTEAFF.

Points on this clonotype: The missing conserved phenylalanine or tryptophan at the end of this CDR3 makes a read error likely. The J gene is TRBJ2-5, the V gene TRBV11-3, with D perhaps TRBD2 (5 bases). Germline CDR1 and CDR2: SGHNT and YENEEA. The CDR3 is made up of 15 amino acids. Here the CDR3 reads CAGSLEARGQETQYL. In DNA form, the CDR3 reads TGTGCCGGCAGCTTAGAAGCGAGAGGGCAAGAGACCCAGTACCTC.

The chain is built from TRBV6-1 and TRBJ2-3; D is possibly TRBD1 (6 bases). This CDR3 spans 14 amino acids. Trimming cost V 7 bases and J 2 bases, with 13 bases left between them. Germline V gives CDR1 MNHNS, CDR2 SASEGT. DNA of the CDR3: TGTGCCAGCACTGGGCGACAGGCCACAGATACGCAGTATTTT. Translation: CASTGRQATDTQYF.

In its sample, this clonotype was seen many times. The chain combines TRBV6-2 or TRBV6-3 with TRBJ2-3; no definite D call. Germline CDR1 is MNHEY and CDR2 is SVGEGT. The length of the CDR3 is 12 residues. V dropped 5 bases and J dropped 5 bases, with 8 bases sitting between them. In DNA form, the CDR3 reads TGTGCCAGCAGTCCGACGGAAGATACGCAGTATTTT. As protein: CASSPTEDTQYF.

This clonotype was seen a few times. This chain joins TRBV24-1 and TRBJ2-5; D is perhaps TRBD2 (6 bases). Germline CDR1 and CDR2: KGHDR and SFDVKD. The CDR3 covers 12 residues. Trimming left V 7 bases short and J 7 bases short, with 12 bases between. CDR3 sequence (DNA): TGTGCCACCAGGGGACTGGTCGGGACCCAGTACTTC. Its translation: CATRGLVGTQYF.